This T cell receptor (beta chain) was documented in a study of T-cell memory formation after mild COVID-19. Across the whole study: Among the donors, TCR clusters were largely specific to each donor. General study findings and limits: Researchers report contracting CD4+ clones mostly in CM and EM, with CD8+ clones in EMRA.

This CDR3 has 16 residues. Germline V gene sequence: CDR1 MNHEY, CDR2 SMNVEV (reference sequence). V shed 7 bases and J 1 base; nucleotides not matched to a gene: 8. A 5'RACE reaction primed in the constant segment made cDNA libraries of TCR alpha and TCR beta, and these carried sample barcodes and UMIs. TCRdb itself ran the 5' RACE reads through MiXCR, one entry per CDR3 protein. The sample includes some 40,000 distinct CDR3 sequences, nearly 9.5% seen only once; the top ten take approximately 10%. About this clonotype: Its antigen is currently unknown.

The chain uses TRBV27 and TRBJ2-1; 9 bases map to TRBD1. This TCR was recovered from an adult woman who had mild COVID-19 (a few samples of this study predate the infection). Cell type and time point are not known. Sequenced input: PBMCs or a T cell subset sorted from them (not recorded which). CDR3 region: CASTETGGRSYNEQFF. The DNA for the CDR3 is TGTGCCAGCACCGAAACAGGGGGCAGATCCTACAATGAGCAGTTCTTC.